The clone carrying this TCR beta chain was detected only a few times. The antigen remains undetermined. Each CDR3 protein is one row after TCRdb ran MiXCR on the RT-PCR reads. Altogether just over 300,000 distinct CDR3 sequences are present, around a fifth being singletons, with the ten largest covering roughly 10%. The data were taken from a study of response to subunit inactivated influenza vaccine. Study-wide results and limits: The authors suggested that few new T cells are recruited per seasonal influenza vaccination.

CDR3 length: 13 residues. The germline V gene has CDR1 SGDLS and CDR2 YYNGEE. The germline V and J ends were trimmed by 0 bases and 6 bases, with 6 bases remaining between them. This chain uses TRBV9 with TRBJ2-2; D unresolved. The clonotype originates from a man aged 50 to 75 who received an inactivated influenza vaccine. The material was PBMCs from blood, obtained less than 22 months after vaccination. CDR3 sequence reads: CASSVVGSGELFF. CDR3 coding DNA: TGTGCCAGCAGCGTAGTTGGCTCCGGGGAGCTGTTTTTT.